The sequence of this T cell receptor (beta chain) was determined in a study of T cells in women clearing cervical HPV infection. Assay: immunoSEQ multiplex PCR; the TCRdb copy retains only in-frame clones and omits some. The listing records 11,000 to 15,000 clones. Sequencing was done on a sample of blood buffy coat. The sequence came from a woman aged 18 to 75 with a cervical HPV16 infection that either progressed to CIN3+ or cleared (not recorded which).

Incomplete CDR3 DNA: TGCGCCAGCAGCTTTCAACCGGGACAGCAAGAGACG. Its translation is CASSFQPGQQET. The whole CDR3 is CASSFQPGQQETQYF. V and J are TRBV5-1 and TRBJ2-3; 7 bases align to TRBD1. The sequenced fragment ends 3 residues before the CDR3 boundary, so the rest is inferred from the germline J gene. The germline gives CDR1 SGHRS, CDR2 YFSETQ. The CDR3 contains 15 residues.